This entry describes one TCR beta chain. Its antigen specificity is not known. Base qualities were left out, and no much larger clone turns up one base away. Its CDR3 holds 12 amino acids, cysteine through phenylalanine. The CDR3 DNA has 36 bases and is translated from base 1. The germline ends are 15 bases apart after V is trimmed by 6 bases and J by 11 bases. The data derive from a study of T cells in Graves' hyperthyroidism and ophthalmopathy (dated by TCRdb to between 2018 and 2021). In the study overall: Peripheral blood was collected at initial diagnosis, before any treatment. Following sampling, methimazole starting at 30 mg daily was given to hyperthyroidism patients, and high-dose intravenous methylprednisolone was given to ophthalmopathy patients. The roughly 99 discovery patients were divided at random into training and test sets in a 7:3 ratio. An independent validation cohort of 18 to 20 hyperthyroidism patients and approximately 15 patients who later progressed to ophthalmopathy tested prospective prediction of ophthalmopathy. To identify TCR V-J signatures that set the groups apart, the researchers used a discovery cohort of 100 or so patients, made up of fewer than 50 with Graves' ophthalmopathy and 55 to 65 with stable Graves' hyperthyroidism. The paper describes TCR Vbeta CDR3 sequencing of around 140 peripheral blood samples, made up of some 40 ophthalmopathy patients, approximately 73 hyperthyroidism patients and roughly 17 progressor patients. The study also compared thyroid tissue and blood T-cell repertoires from 5 to 7 Graves' hyperthyroidism patients. What the study reported, not specific to this receptor: Most expanded thyroid clonotypes (frequency above 0.001) were also found in blood, which suggests that blood repertoires may mirror thyroid immune responses. A model built on a 13 V-J signature distinguished ophthalmopathy from stable hyperthyroidism, reaching approximately 89% sensitivity and 81.08% specificity in cross-validation and 80%/75% in testing. During validation, the model predicted progression to ophthalmopathy a median of around 6 months ahead of onset, with almost 71% sensitivity and 72% to 80% specificity. No statistical method was used to set the sample size in advance, and investigators knew the group allocation.

Stable Graves' hyperthyroidism was defined as no progression to ophthalmopathy during 18 months of follow-up. Hyperthyroidism patients were newly diagnosed, with disease duration under 2 months, and aged 18 to 65 years. Patients with uncontrolled infections, other autoimmune diseases, pregnancy or lactation were excluded. Diagnoses were established on the basis of clinical symptoms, serum thyroxine and TRAb, thyroid ultrasound, and orbital computed tomography. Ficoll-Paque density gradient centrifugation was used to isolate PBMCs from approximately 10 ml of fresh peripheral blood. Trizol reagent was used to extract total RNA, and RNA quality was then checked on an Agilent 2100 Bioanalyzer. The TCR beta CDR3 regions were amplified from RNA transcripts. The TCR CDR3 was subjected to a first round of RT-PCR using the HTBI primer set and the Qiagen OneStep RT-PCR kit. The libraries were constructed in a second round of multiplex PCR and then size-selected and purified. Sequencing of the libraries was done on an Illumina HiSeq2000 using paired-end 100 bp reads. The authors' analysis ran thus. Raw data were processed with SOAPnuke, discarding reads with adapters, uncalled bases, mean Phred below 15, or no exact constant-primer or identifier match. High-quality paired reads were merged with COPE v1.2.5, and unique nucleotide sequences were defined as clonotypes. Clonotypes were aligned to IMGT TRBV, TRBD and TRBJ reference segments using MiTCR v1.1. The analysis included only V-J combinations with a frequency above 0.0001, which together covered around 99% of the repertoires. The TCS score was defined as F50 (clonal expansion) divided by E x V (chaos), with BLOSUM62-based TCRdist calculated between CDR3 peptides within each V-J. Welch's t-statistics and random forest reduced just over 500 V-J features to about 12, which were used in a naive Bayes classifier (R e1071). TCRdb reprocessing: public reads trimmed at Q25 with fastp, clones called with MiXCR, in-frame beta chains kept. For every CDR3 protein sequence, its rows merge into one entry that carries the most common genes and DNA. It is TCRdb's table, rather than the study itself, that gives the V and J calls and clone size. This sample is represented by under 450,000 distinct CDR3 sequences; about a sixth of them were singletons. 13% to 15% of the sample rests with the top ten.

The chain is made from TRBV12-3 or TRBV12-4 and TRBJ2-3, with the D assignment possibly TRBD1 or TRBD2, given 5 matching bases for each. Sequencing input: blood. The sequence was obtained from a woman younger than 35 with Graves' hyperthyroidism. The DNA is TGTGCCAGCAGCGAGGGGCTAGTTAGGCAGTATTTT. Translation gives CASSEGLVRQYF.